The clone carrying this TCR beta chain was seen ten or more times. Its matching antigen is unknown. Construction of the TCRbeta library involved unique molecular identifiers. One entry per CDR3 protein, called by TCRdb with MiXCR from the PCR reads. This table holds about 160,000 distinct CDR3 sequences, 11% found once. The CDR3 runs to 13 residues. Trimming pared 5 bases from V and 3 bases from J, leaving 10 bases between. Per the germline V gene, CDR1 is SGHTA and CDR2 is FQGNSA. The data are from a study of T-cell reconstitution after alpha-beta-depleted transplantation in children. Whole-study results and caveats: Several hundred expanded graft clones reportedly gave rise to the alpha-beta T cells present about two months after transplant. For some patients, TCRbeta diversity was high at day 60 because of recipient T cells and thymic progenitors that survived. From newly produced T cells came most of the T-cell counts and diversity one year after transplant.

This receptor was identified in a boy aged 2 to 9 with acute myeloid leukemia, due to receive a stem cell transplant. The chain has TRBV7-2 and TRBJ1-2; no clear D. This specimen was PBMCs, taken before TCRalphabeta/CD19-depleted stem cell transplant. CDR3 amino acids: CASSRDQDYGYTF. For the CDR3, the DNA is TGTGCCAGCAGCCGAGACCAAGACTATGGCTACACCTTC.